The entry below describes one TCR beta chain. Its target is not known. Patients with chemo-refractory metastatic non-small-cell lung cancer received focal radiation plus CTLA-4 blockade with ipilimumab. This specimen comes from a study of radiotherapy plus CTLA-4 blockade in lung cancer. Overall study context: Objective responses were seen in more than 15% of patients, disease control in approximately 30%.

The V and J ends lost 8 bases and 2 bases respectively, with 10 bases between them. CDR3 length: 13 amino acids. CDR1 and CDR2 (germline): MNHEY, SVGAGI. Study observations and caveats: In blood, TCR clones derived from the tumor expanded after radiotherapy plus ipilimumab. It was early blood T cell clone dynamics, with interferon-beta, that reportedly best predicted response.

TCRdb's copy holds only in-frame clones and misses some; the assay was immunoSEQ multiplex PCR. The data show 70,000 to 95,000 clones, with about 88% seen just once and around 15% held by the top ten. This TCR came from a human donor with non-small cell lung cancer that progressed on radiotherapy plus ipilimumab. Sequences were derived from peripheral blood, sampled from a patient treated with radiotherapy plus ipilimumab. The chain links TRBV6-5 to TRBJ1-3, with D uncertain. The CDR3 DNA reads TGTGCCAGCGGGGAGGTGGCTGGAAACACCATATATTTT. As protein: CASGEVAGNTIYF.